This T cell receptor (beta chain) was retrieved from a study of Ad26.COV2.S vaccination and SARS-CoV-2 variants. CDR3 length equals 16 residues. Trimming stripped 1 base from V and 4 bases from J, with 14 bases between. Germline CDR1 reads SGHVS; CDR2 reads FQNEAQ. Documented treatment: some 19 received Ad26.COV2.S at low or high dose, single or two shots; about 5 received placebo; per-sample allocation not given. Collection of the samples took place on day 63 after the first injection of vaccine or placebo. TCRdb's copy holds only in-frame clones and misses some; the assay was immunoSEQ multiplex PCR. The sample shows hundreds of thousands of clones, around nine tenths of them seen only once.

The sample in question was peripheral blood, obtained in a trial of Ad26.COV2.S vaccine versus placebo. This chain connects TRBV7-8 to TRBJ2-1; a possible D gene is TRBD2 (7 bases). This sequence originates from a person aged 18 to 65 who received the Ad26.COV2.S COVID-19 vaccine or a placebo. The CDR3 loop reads CASSLVRGGRYNEQFF. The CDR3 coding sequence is TGTGCCAGCAGCTTAGTAAGGGGGGGGAGGTACAATGAGCAGTTCTTC.